This is a list of T cell receptor beta chains from one sample in a study of blood T cell repertoires in COVID-19. The table came from immunoSEQ multiplex PCR; TCRdb's copy has only in-frame clones and leaves some out. The sample includes about 73,000 clones, about 86% of them seen just once. The sample comprised peripheral blood. The source is a human donor in a cohort sampled during active COVID-19. CDR3s include the opening cysteine and the closing phenylalanine or tryptophan. The D gene is left open where the match is weak. Clone size is shown for a subset of rows, as once, few, many or a class of expanded clone.

V,size,D,J,CDR3,DNA
TRBV4-2,NA,NA,TRBJ1-5,CASSQHNQPQHF,TGTGCCAGCAGCCAACACAATCAGCCCCAGCATTTT
TRBV7-9,NA,TRBD2,TRBJ2-3,CASSGGVTDTQYF,TGTGCCAGCAGCGGGGGGGTGACAGATACGCAGTATTTT
TRBV6-1,NA,TRBD1,TRBJ2-2,CASSGKGTENTGELFF,TGTGCCAGCAGTGGGAAAGGGACAGAGAATACCGGGGAGCTGTTTTTT
TRBV19,NA,TRBD1,TRBJ2-1,CASSILGGQGFGYSYNEQFF,TGTGCCAGTAGTATACTTGGGGGACAGGGGTTTGGGTACTCCTACAATGAGCAGTTCTTC
TRBV5-1,once,NA,TRBJ2-1,CASSLGQANEQFF,TGCGCCAGCAGCTTGGGACAGGCGAATGAGCAGTTCTTC
TRBV10-3,NA,TRBD2,TRBJ2-1,CAISDRSGGYNEQFF,TGTGCCATCAGTGACAGGAGCGGGGGCTACAATGAGCAGTTCTTC
TRBV3-1/TRBV3-2,NA,TRBD2,TRBJ2-1,CASSQDLLAGGEQFF,TGTGCCAGCAGCCAAGATCTACTAGCGGGGGGGGAGCAGTTCTTC
TRBV5-1,NA,NA,TRBJ2-5,CASSLRLASGTQYF,TGCGCCAGCAGCTTGCGGCTAGCATCGGGGACCCAGTACTTC
TRBV6-5,few,NA,TRBJ1-2,CASNPPRGGGYGYTF,TGTGCCAGCAACCCCCCACGAGGTGGCGGCTATGGCTACACCTTC
TRBV19,NA,NA,TRBJ2-7,CASSILPGSARSYEQYF,TGTGCCAGTAGTATCCTCCCGGGGAGCGCTCGCTCCTACGAGCAGTACTTC
TRBV1,once,NA,TRBJ1-6,CTSSQDLDRVDSPLHF,TGCACCAGCAGCCAAGATTTGGACAGGGTTGATTCACCCCTCCACTTT
TRBV11-3,NA,NA,TRBJ2-3,CASSSLAGDTQYF,TGTGCCAGCAGCTCACTTGCGGGAGATACGCAGTATTTT
TRBV6-2/TRBV6-3,NA,TRBD1,TRBJ2-7,CASSRTGGDEQYF,TGTGCCAGCAGCCGAACAGGGGGCGACGAGCAGTACTTC
TRBV13,once,NA,TRBJ2-3,CASSLGRADTQYF,TGTGCCAGCAGCTTAGGCCGGGCAGATACGCAGTATTTT
TRBV4-2,NA,TRBD1,TRBJ1-5,CASSQDKGAGQPQHF,TGTGCCAGCAGCCAAGATAAGGGGGCGGGTCAGCCCCAGCATTTT
TRBV12-3/TRBV12-4,NA,TRBD1,TRBJ2-3,CASSFVRGDTQYF,TGTGCCAGCAGTTTTGTCAGGGGGGATACGCAGTATTTT
TRBV4-3,NA,NA,TRBJ1-4,CASSQAGGELNEKLFF,TGCGCCAGCAGCCAAGCCGGGGGTGAACTCAATGAAAAACTGTTTTTT
TRBV10-3,NA,TRBD1,TRBJ2-2,CAITATGGNAGELFF,TGTGCCATCACCGCCACAGGGGGCAATGCCGGGGAGCTGTTTTTT
TRBV5-1,NA,TRBD1,TRBJ1-6,CASSDPSRTGKNSPLHF,TGCGCCAGCAGCGACCCGTCACGGACAGGGAAGAATTCACCCCTCCACTTT
TRBV9,few,NA,TRBJ2-2,CASSPPHGTGELFF,TGTGCCAGCAGCCCCCCCCACGGCACCGGGGAGCTGTTTTTT
TRBV12-3/TRBV12-4,NA,NA,TRBJ2-5,CASSFGETQYF,TGTGCCAGCAGTTTCGGGGAGACCCAGTACTTC
TRBV7-2,NA,NA,TRBJ2-7,CASSQRRAGAYEQYF,TGTGCCAGCAGCCAACGGCGGGCAGGGGCCTACGAGCAGTACTTC
TRBV11-3,once,NA,TRBJ2-2,CASSLGGSRQLTGELFF,TGTGCCAGCAGCCTTGGGGGGAGTCGGCAGCTCACCGGGGAGCTGTTTTTT
TRBV10-3,NA,TRBD2,TRBJ2-3,CAIRPGLASEFADTQYF,TGTGCCATCAGGCCGGGACTAGCTTCGGAGTTTGCAGATACGCAGTATTTT
TRBV11-2,NA,NA,TRBJ2-2,CASTPTPLGAVGELFF,TGTGCCAGCACCCCAACCCCCCTGGGGGCGGTCGGGGAGCTGTTTTTT
TRBV5-6,NA,TRBD1,TRBJ2-7,CASSFKTGQGEQYF,TGTGCCAGCAGCTTTAAGACAGGGCAAGGCGAGCAGTACTTC
TRBV7-8,NA,TRBD1,TRBJ2-7,CASTITRGKGDEQYF,TGTGCCAGCACCATTACCAGGGGGAAAGGAGACGAGCAGTACTTC
TRBV5-4,NA,NA,TRBJ1-3,CASSAESGNTIYF,TGTGCCAGCAGCGCGGAATCTGGAAACACCATATATTTT
TRBV12-2,NA,NA,TRBJ1-5,CASRLLQGDNQPQHF,TGTGCAAGTCGCTTATTACAGGGGGACAATCAGCCCCAGCATTTT
TRBV5-1,NA,NA,TRBJ1-1,CASSLAHSTNTEAFF,TGCGCCAGCAGCTTGGCCCACAGCACGAACACTGAAGCTTTCTTT
TRBV7-9,NA,NA,TRBJ1-1,CASSLGTAEAFF,TGTGCCAGCAGCTTAGGGACAGCCGAAGCTTTCTTT
TRBV11-3,NA,NA,TRBJ1-6,CASSLYRDSPLHF,TGTGCCAGCAGCTTGTACAGGGATTCACCCCTCCACTTT
TRBV18,NA,TRBD2,TRBJ2-1,CASSLGLAGGLYNEQFF,TGTGCCAGCTCACTTGGATTAGCGGGGGGACTCTACAATGAGCAGTTCTTC
TRBV11-3,NA,TRBD1,TRBJ2-7,CASSSGTGGYEQYF,TGTGCCAGCAGCTCCGGGACAGGGGGCTACGAGCAGTACTTC
TRBV2,NA,NA,TRBJ2-5,CASSADSAETQYF,TGTGCCAGCAGCGCTGACTCGGCAGAGACCCAGTACTTC
TRBV10-3,NA,TRBD1,TRBJ2-2,CATGTGAGELFF,TGTGCCACCGGGACAGGGGCCGGGGAGCTGTTTTTT
TRBV9,NA,NA,TRBJ1-6,CASSGHAGTPRNSPLHF,TGTGCCAGCAGCGGACACGCCGGGACTCCGAGAAATTCACCCCTCCACTTT
TRBV5-4,NA,TRBD1,TRBJ1-2,CASSLFQGAEGYTF,TGTGCCAGCAGCTTGTTTCAGGGGGCTGAAGGCTACACCTTC
TRBV13,NA,TRBD2,TRBJ2-3,CASSGPTSGGTDTQYF,TGTGCCAGCAGCGGACCGACTAGCGGGGGCACAGATACGCAGTATTTT
TRBV7-8,few,NA,TRBJ1-1,CAGLSYEGKEAFF,TGTGCCGGCCTATCGTATGAGGGTAAAGAAGCTTTCTTT
TRBV7-8,NA,TRBD2,TRBJ2-2,CASRAGGTTGELFF,TGTGCCAGTCGAGCGGGGGGGACCACCGGGGAGCTGTTTTTT
TRBV14,NA,NA,TRBJ1-1,CASSQGGTLWGTEAFF,TGTGCCAGCAGCCAAGGGGGGACTCTTTGGGGGACTGAAGCTTTCTTT
TRBV2,once,NA,TRBJ2-5,CASSEGLPGQETQYF,TGTGCCAGCAGTGAAGGACTACCGGGCCAAGAGACCCAGTACTTC
TRBV6-1,few,TRBD1,TRBJ1-4,CASSERGGPSTNEKLFF,TGTGCCAGCAGTGAGAGAGGGGGCCCTTCAACTAATGAAAAACTGTTTTTT
TRBV28,few,TRBD1,TRBJ2-4,CASSSTGGLAKNIQYF,TGTGCCAGCAGTTCTACAGGGGGGCTAGCCAAAAACATTCAGTACTTC
TRBV6-6,NA,NA,TRBJ2-5,CASSYQFEETQYF,TGTGCCAGCAGTTATCAGTTCGAAGAGACCCAGTACTTC
TRBV18,NA,NA,TRBJ2-5,CASSRSGVVETQYF,TGTGCCAGCTCACGGTCGGGGGTTGTTGAGACCCAGTACTTC
TRBV24-1,NA,NA,TRBJ2-1,CATSVPGNNEQFF,TGTGCCACCAGTGTTCCAGGAAACAATGAGCAGTTCTTC
TRBV12-3/TRBV12-4,NA,NA,TRBJ1-2,CASNLPGYGYTF,TGTGCCAGCAACCTCCCGGGCTATGGCTACACCTTC
TRBV28,NA,NA,TRBJ1-1,CASSFRAEGAEAFF,TGTGCCAGCAGTTTCAGGGCCGAAGGCGCTGAAGCTTTCTTT
TRBV29-1,once,TRBD1,TRBJ1-2,CSVRDSEGYTF,TGCAGCGTCCGGGACAGCGAAGGCTACACCTTC
TRBV5-1,NA,TRBD1,TRBJ1-1,CATGEGQGNTEAFF,TGCGCCACCGGTGAGGGACAGGGGAACACTGAAGCTTTCTTT
TRBV4-3,NA,NA,TRBJ2-5,CASSQESYQETQYF,TGCGCCAGCAGCCAAGAATCCTACCAAGAGACCCAGTACTTC
TRBV24-1,NA,TRBD1,TRBJ2-7,CATSDGRAGGFFEQYF,TGTGCCACCAGTGACGGCAGGGCAGGGGGCTTCTTCGAGCAGTACTTC
TRBV28,NA,NA,TRBJ1-1,CASSLRGGWTEAFF,TGTGCCAGCAGTTTGAGGGGAGGGTGGACTGAAGCTTTCTTT
TRBV7-9,NA,TRBD1,TRBJ2-3,CASSYRDRETDTQYF,TGTGCCAGCAGCTACCGGGACAGGGAGACAGATACGCAGTATTTT
TRBV12-5,NA,NA,TRBJ1-2,CASGFHANGYTF,TGTGCTAGTGGTTTTCATGCGAATGGCTACACCTTC
TRBV5-5,NA,NA,TRBJ1-1,CASSFRQNDHEAFF,TGTGCCAGCAGCTTTAGACAGAACGACCATGAAGCTTTCTTT
TRBV2,once,NA,TRBJ1-1,CASSQGENTEAFF,TGTGCCAGCAGCCAAGGGGAAAACACTGAAGCTTTCTTT
TRBV6-5,NA,TRBD1,TRBJ1-2,CASSYSGQGEDTF,TGTGCCAGCAGTTACTCTGGACAGGGAGAGGACACCTTC